Shown below are 25 T cell receptor beta chains from a single sample sequenced in a study of shared clonotypes between healthy human individuals. Profiled with immunoSEQ multiplex PCR; TCRdb holds only in-frame clones, not every one. The sample holds about 610,000 clones, roughly 97% seen once. The sequencing input was naive CD4+ T cells sorted from blood. This sample's subset: CD45RA+ positively selected. Receptor source: a woman in her twenties or thirties in good health.

The rearrangement joins TRBV28 to TRBJ1-6, with D possibly being TRBD1 (5 bases). V was shortened by 3 bases and J by 7 bases, with 7 bases between the two germline ends. Germline V CDR1 and CDR2: MDHEN, SYDVKM. The CDR3 runs to 13 residues. DNA for the CDR3: TGTGCCAGCAGTTTGTGGGACAATTCACCCCTCCACTTT. The encoded protein is CASSLWDNSPLHF.

The chain uses TRBV28 and TRBJ2-7; 11 bases fit TRBD1. CDR1 is MDHEN, CDR2 SYDVKM, per germline. The CDR3 is 14 amino acids. V shed 5 bases, J shed 5 bases, and the junction held 5 bases outside the gene matches. CDR3 residues: CASSRDRGVDEQYF. CDR3 nucleotides: TGTGCCAGCAGTCGGGACAGGGGGGTTGACGAGCAGTACTTC.

The rearrangement links TRBV5-1 to TRBJ2-3; the D gene is possibly TRBD1 (7 bases). V dropped 5 bases and J dropped 3 bases, with 16 bases sitting between them. This CDR3 spans 15 amino acids. Germline V gene sequence: CDR1 SGHRS, CDR2 YFSETQ. The CDR3 loop reads CASRPGGGGTDTQYF. Here the CDR3 DNA reads TGCGCCAGCAGACCAGGGGGAGGTGGAACAGATACGCAGTATTTT.

V is TRBV18 and J is TRBJ2-1, with 11 bases matching TRBD1. J lost 4 bases, V lost 5 bases, and 7 bases had no gene match. Germline V gives CDR1 KGHSH, CDR2 LQKENI. The CDR3 has 16 residues. In nucleotides, the CDR3 is TGTGCCAGCTCATTACTGGGACAGGGGGTTTACAATGAGCAGTTCTTC. Translating gives CASSLLGQGVYNEQFF.

The rearrangement uses TRBV18 and TRBJ2-7; 8 nucleotides line up with TRBD2. Germline-derived CDR1 and CDR2 are KGHSH and LQKENI. This CDR3 comprises 15 residues. Unmatched junction bases numbered 5, after V lost 3 bases and J lost 1 base. CDR3 in DNA: TGTGCCAGCTCACCTACTAGCGGAGAATCCTACGAGCAGTACTTC. Translating it yields CASSPTSGESYEQYF.

In this sample, this clone turned up once. The chain couples TRBV19 to TRBJ1-5; possible D gene TRBD1, 6 bases. V lost 5 bases, J lost 5 bases, and 19 bases lay in between. This CDR3 comprises 16 residues. From germline, CDR1 is LNHDA and CDR2 SQIVND (reference sequence). CDR3 amino acids: CASSFSSGVADQPQHF. The CDR3 DNA follows: TGTGCCAGTAGTTTCTCTTCAGGGGTCGCGGATCAGCCCCAGCATTTT. Together with reference TRBV19 and TRBJ1-5, the CDR3 gives the full variable domain: DGGITQSPKYLFRKEGQNVTLSCEQNLNHDAMYWYRQDPGQGLRLIYYSQIVNDFQKGDIAEGYSVSREKKESFPLTVTSAQKNPTAFYLCASSFSSGVADQPQHFGDGTRLSIL.

The V gene is TRBV27, the J gene TRBJ2-7, with D possibly TRBD2 on 6 matching bases. The CDR3 totals 14 residues. Trimming shortened V by 4 bases and J by 4 bases, and 14 bases separated the two germline ends. Germline V gives CDR1 MNHEY, CDR2 SMNVEV (reference sequence). CDR3: CASSSRDWPYEQYF. DNA of the CDR3: TGTGCCAGCAGTTCCCGGGACTGGCCTTACGAGCAGTACTTC.

V usage is TRBV7-9 and J usage is TRBJ1-3; D call uncertain. The CDR3 totals 15 residues. Deletions cut 5 bases from V and 0 bases from J, with 11 bases between. Germline V CDR1 and CDR2: SEHNR, FQNEAQ (reference sequence). CDR3 nucleotides: TGTGCCAGCAGCACCCCGGGAGTCTCTGGAAACACCATATATTTT. As protein: CASSTPGVSGNTIYF.

The chain uses TRBV5-1 and TRBJ1-1; 8 bases align to TRBD1. Germline V lookup: CDR1 SGHRS, CDR2 YFSETQ. The CDR3 is 16 residues long. V lost 7 bases and J lost 3; bases outside the gene matches: 14. The chain's CDR3 is CASRRDRPARHTEAFF. The CDR3 nucleotides read TGCGCCAGCCGACGGGACAGGCCGGCCCGCCACACTGAAGCTTTCTTT.

J is TRBJ1-3 and V is TRBV2; a possible D gene is TRBD1 (5 bases). Germline V lookup: CDR1 SNHLY, CDR2 FYNNEI. V lost 8 bases and J lost 0, with 11 bases in between. The CDR3 is 14 amino acids. The CDR3 region is CASRGQVSGNTIYF. Here the CDR3 DNA reads TGTGCCAGCCGGGGCCAGGTCTCTGGAAACACCATATATTTT.

The chain employs TRBV27 and TRBJ1-6; the D gene is possibly TRBD1 (6 bases). In germline, CDR1 is MNHEY, CDR2 SMNVEV (reference sequence). The CDR3 runs to 14 residues. V lost 7 bases and J lost 10, with 17 bases in between. This CDR3 reads CASTLQGLGSPLHF. For the CDR3, the DNA is TGTGCCAGCACCTTACAGGGTTTGGGGTCACCCCTCCACTTT.

This clone came up once. The rearrangement links TRBV2 to TRBJ2-1, with TRBD2 matching 10 bases. Trimming took 8 bases from V and 4 from J; bases not matched to a gene: 8. Germline values: CDR1 SNHLY, CDR2 FYNNEI. The CDR3 runs to 15 residues. CDR3 protein: CASVGLAGEYNEQFF. CDR3 bases: TGTGCCAGCGTCGGGCTAGCGGGAGAGTACAATGAGCAGTTCTTC.

The chain links TRBV5-6 to TRBJ2-7, with D uncertain. The V gene lost 4 bases and the J gene lost 4 bases, with 15 bases spanning the gap. Germline CDR1 SGHDT, CDR2 YYEEEE. The CDR3 loop spans 14 amino acids. The CDR3 DNA is TGTGCCAGCAGCGCAAGCCATTACCCGTACGAGCAGTACTTC. Protein sequence: CASSASHYPYEQYF.

This rearrangement joins TRBV28 to TRBJ2-7; weak D call: TRBD2 (6 bases). With 3 bases removed from V and 3 bases from J, the gap between germline ends came to 15 bases. The germline V gene encodes CDR1 MDHEN and CDR2 SYDVKM. This CDR3 is 15 amino acids long. CDR3 sequence reads: CASSLSWRRDYEQYF. The CDR3 nucleotides read TGTGCCAGCAGTTTGTCGTGGCGGAGGGACTACGAGCAGTACTTC. Complete variable domain (other parts from reference TRBV28 and TRBJ2-7): DVKVTQSSRYLVKRTGEKVFLECVQDMDHENMFWYRQDPGLGLRLIYFSYDVKMKEKGDIPEGYSVSREKKERFSLILESASTNQTSMYLCASSLSWRRDYEQYFGPGTRLTVT.

This CDR3 is CASSPETGNTEAFF. The CDR3 nucleotides are TGTGCCAGCAGCCCCGAGACAGGGAACACTGAAGCTTTCTTT. The chain uses TRBV11-2 and TRBJ1-1; D may be TRBD1 (6 bases). From germline, CDR1 is SGHAT and CDR2 FQNNGV. Trimming pared 5 bases from V and 1 base from J, leaving 11 bases between. CDR3 length equals 14 residues.

The chain combines TRBV4-2 with TRBJ2-3; 10 bases line up with TRBD1. The trim removed 6 bases at V and 7 bases at J, leaving 4 bases unmatched. This CDR3 has 13 residues. CDR1 is LGHNA, CDR2 YNFKEQ, per germline. The CDR3 DNA reads as TGTGCCAGCAGAGACAGGGGGCAATATACGCAGTATTTT. This sequence encodes CASRDRGQYTQYF.

Comments on this clone: Other DNA sequences in this sample translate to the same CDR3. The rearrangement joins TRBV27 to TRBJ1-1; TRBD1 agrees at 9 bases. The CDR3 is 14 residues long. With 6 bases clipped from V and 1 base from J, the junction kept 3 bases outside the gene matches. CDR1 is MNHEY, CDR2 SMNVEV, per germline (reference sequence). The CDR3 DNA is TGTGCCAGCAGCCGGGACAGGGAGAACACTGAAGCTTTCTTT. It encodes CASSRDRENTEAFF.

The chain links TRBV11-2 to TRBJ2-3; 8 bases agree with TRBD2. The germline gives CDR1 SGHAT, CDR2 FQNNGV. Trimming cost V 3 bases and J 11 bases; bases outside gene matches: 13. The CDR3 covers 15 residues. The CDR3 here is CASSFLTSAQGWQYF. CDR3 bases: TGTGCCAGCAGCTTCCTGACTAGCGCCCAGGGATGGCAGTATTTT.

The V gene is TRBV5-4, the J gene TRBJ2-7; 14 bases are a match to TRBD2. With V trimmed by 0 bases and J by 5 bases, 7 bases remained unmatched. There are 17 residues in the CDR3. CDR1 SGHNT and CDR2 YYREEE come from the germline V gene (reference sequence). This CDR3 is CASSLGLAGGPVNEQYF. Written as DNA, the CDR3 is TGTGCCAGCAGCTTGGGACTAGCGGGAGGGCCGGTTAACGAGCAGTACTTC. Supplemented by reference TRBV5-4 and TRBJ2-7, the full variable domain reads ETGVTQSPTHLIKTRGQQVTLRCSSQSGHNTVSWYQQALGQGPQFIFQYYREEENGRGNFPPRFSGLQFPNYSSELNVNALELDDSALYLCASSLGLAGGPVNEQYFGPGTRLTVT.

The chain has TRBV7-3 and TRBJ2-3; 11 bases line up with TRBD2. This CDR3 region has 15 residues. In germline, CDR1 is SGHTA, CDR2 FQGTGA. After removal of 1 base from V and 4 bases from J, the junction contained 1 base not matched to a gene. The CDR3, as DNA: TGTGCCAGCAGCTTAAGTAGCGGGAGGGCAGATACGCAGTATTTT. It specifies CASSLSSGRADTQYF.

The chain combines TRBV9 with TRBJ2-5, with 7 bases fitting TRBD1. The CDR3 contains 15 residues. The V gene's germline CDR1 is SGDLS and CDR2 YYNGEE. Trimming took 0 bases from V and 2 from J; bases not matched to a gene: 4. The DNA for the CDR3 is TGTGCCAGCAGCGTAGCTGGGACAGAACAAGAGACCCAGTACTTC. It translates to CASSVAGTEQETQYF. The whole variable domain, filled in from reference TRBV9 and TRBJ2-5, reads DSGVTQTPKHLITATGQRVTLRCSPRSGDLSVYWYQQSLDQGLQFLIQYYNGEERAKGNILERFSAQQFPDLHSELNLSSLELGDSALYFCASSVAGTEQETQYFGPGTRLLVL.

This clone was detected once. The V call is TRBV30, the J call TRBJ2-2, with unresolved D. Germline V lookup: CDR1 GTSNPN, CDR2 SVGIG (reference sequence). The CDR3 consists of 13 residues. Trimming took off 4 bases at V and 3 bases at J, with 9 bases between the two ends. The CDR3 loop reads CAWTKGYTGELFF. CDR3 bases: TGTGCCTGGACCAAAGGTTACACCGGGGAGCTGTTTTTT.

CDR3 sequence (DNA): TGCGCCAGCAGCCTGCAGGGCGTCGGCACTGAAGCTTTCTTT. Its protein product is CASSLQGVGTEAFF. The chain has TRBV5-1 and TRBJ1-1, with D possibly TRBD1 on 5 matching bases. This CDR3 contains 14 residues. CDR1 and CDR2 (germline): SGHRS, YFSETQ. V shed 4 bases and J shed 4 bases, with 14 bases lying between them. Complete variable domain (other parts from reference TRBV5-1 and TRBJ1-1): KAGVTQTPRYLIKTRGQQVTLSCSPISGHRSVSWYQQTPGQGLQFLFEYFSETQRNKGNFPGRFSGRQFSNSRSEMNVSTLELGDSALYLCASSLQGVGTEAFFGQGTRLTVV.

This chain connects TRBV11-2 to TRBJ2-4; D might be TRBD1 or TRBD2, each matching 9 bases. The V gene lost 6 bases and the J gene lost 14 bases, with 26 bases spanning the gap. Germline assignment: CDR1 SGHAT and CDR2 FQNNGV. The CDR3 runs to 15 residues. This CDR3 is CASRDNRGRGGGEYF. The CDR3 nucleotides are TGTGCCAGCAGGGATAACAGGGGGCGAGGCGGGGGGGAGTACTTC.

The chain links TRBV6-6 to TRBJ2-2; D is ambiguous. Trimming removed 5 bases at V and 2 bases at J, with 12 bases between. The CDR3 consists of 15 residues. CDR1 is MNHNY and CDR2 is SVGAGI in the germline V gene (reference sequence). The CDR3 protein is CASSPIFTNTGELFF. Written as DNA, the CDR3 is TGTGCCAGCAGTCCCATTTTTACCAACACCGGGGAGCTGTTTTTT.